The 4 T cell receptor beta chains reported below all come from one sample, sequenced in a study of post-analysis software for immune sequencing data. Unique molecular identifiers were carried by the TCR beta cDNA libraries. TCRdb redid the calling of the PCR reads with MiXCR, one entry per CDR3 protein. This table holds hundreds of thousands of distinct CDR3 sequences, approximately 60% found once. These receptors' targets are unknown. Study-level points and caveats: Five TRBV segments were significantly more frequent in patients than in controls. TRBV5-6, TRBV5-1 and TRBV20-1 were among these segments.

The specimen was blood. All receptors derive from a girl aged 2 to 9 with multiple sclerosis.

The genes are TRBV20-1 and TRBJ2-3; the match to TRBD2 covers 8 bases. CDR3 length: 17 amino acids. Germline CDR1 reads DFQATT; CDR2 reads SNEGSKA (reference sequence). V shed 4 bases and J 3 bases; nucleotides not matched to a gene: 15. The CDR3 loop is CSATSSGGSMGTDTQYF. DNA of the CDR3: TGCAGTGCTACCTCCAGCGGGGGCTCCATGGGTACAGATACGCAGTATTTT.

The J gene is TRBJ1-2, the V gene TRBV2; D is ambiguous. Germline V gene lookup returns CDR1 SNHLY and CDR2 FYNNEI. The CDR3 spans 15 residues. The V gene lost 6 bases and the J gene lost 6 bases, with 20 bases spanning the gap. CDR3 region: CASRGDLAWKDGYTF. For the CDR3, the DNA is TGTGCCAGCAGAGGCGACCTAGCCTGGAAGGATGGCTACACCTTC.

This sequence joins TRBV10-3 and TRBJ2-1, with 8 bases that match TRBD2. Trimming cost V 1 base and J 10 bases; bases outside gene matches: 6. Germline V CDR1 and CDR2: ENHRY, SYGVKD. The CDR3 covers 14 residues. The CDR3 DNA follows: TGTGCCATCAGTGAGTTCGGGACTAGGGACGAGCAGTTCTTC. Translation gives CAISEFGTRDEQFF.

The chain joins TRBV5-5 to TRBJ2-1; D remains ambiguous. V lost 2 bases and J lost 13, with 19 bases in between. Per the germline V gene, CDR1 is SGHKS and CDR2 is YYEKEE (reference sequence). CDR3 length: 14 amino acids. The CDR3 region has the DNA TGTGCCAGCAGCTTCGGCTCGACAATTGAGACCCAGTTCTTC. Translating gives CASSFGSTIETQFF.